The 13 T cell receptor beta chains below come from one sample, sequenced in a study of a mutant IDH1 vaccine in newly diagnosed glioma. Here immunoSEQ multiplex PCR was the method, and the copy in TCRdb shows in-frame clones only, minus some. The data hold 35,000 to 55,000 clones, with approximately 84% observed a single time. Sample time point: week 23, last vaccination. The study gave 300 ug of mutant IDH1 20-mer peptide per vaccine dose, with topical imiquimod. Antigens for these TCRs are unknown. The source was PBMCs, collected from a glioma patient whose treatment included an IDH1 peptide vaccine. These receptor sequences come from a woman younger than 35 with glioma. Some clones in this sample may be carry-over from other donors' samples.

The chain uses TRBV10-3 and TRBJ1-5, with no clear D. Deletions cut 5 bases from V and 0 bases from J, with 8 bases between. The CDR3 is 14 amino acids. Germline CDR1 reads ENHRY; CDR2 reads SYGVKD. CDR3 nucleotides: TGTGCCATCAGTCCAGGACCTAGCAATCAGCCCCAGCATTTT. Amino acid sequence: CAISPGPSNQPQHF.

CDR3: CASSSSSGSSYNEQFF. CDR3 nucleotide sequence: TGTGCCAGCAGCTCCTCAAGCGGAAGCTCCTACAATGAGCAGTTCTTC. The chain uses TRBV7-9 and TRBJ2-1, with D possibly TRBD2 on 5 matching bases. V was cut by 4 bases and J by 0 bases, with 13 bases left in between. Germline CDR1 SEHNR, CDR2 FQNEAQ (reference sequence). The CDR3 spans 16 residues.

This chain connects TRBV5-6 to TRBJ1-2; D possibly corresponds to TRBD1 (6 bases). The ends were cut back, 8 bases at V and 2 bases at J, with 10 bases in the middle. Germline V gene data show CDR1 as SGHDT and CDR2 as YYEEEE. The CDR3 spans 12 residues. CDR3: CASSTGNYGYTF. In DNA form, the CDR3 reads TGTGCCAGTTCAACAGGGAACTATGGCTACACCTTC.

This clone appeared once. This rearrangement joins TRBV2 to TRBJ1-2; the match to TRBD1 covers 7 bases. J lost 1 base, V lost 3 bases, and 8 bases had no gene match. The germline CDR1 and CDR2 sequences are SNHLY and FYNNEI. The CDR3 is made up of 16 amino acids. CDR3 amino acids: CASSDHRQGDNYGYTF. The CDR3 nucleotides read TGTGCCAGCAGTGACCACCGACAGGGAGATAACTATGGCTACACCTTC.

The V gene is TRBV5-1, the J gene TRBJ1-2; D is possibly TRBD1 (6 bases). Trimming left V 0 bases short and J 4 bases short, with 10 bases between. This CDR3 is built from 14 residues. CDR1 is SGHRS, CDR2 YFSETQ, per germline. The CDR3 spells CASSLEKGGYGYTF. The CDR3 bases are TGCGCCAGCAGCTTGGAAAAGGGGGGCTATGGCTACACCTTC. Using reference TRBV5-1 and TRBJ1-2 for the parts outside the CDR3, the full variable domain is KAGVTQTPRYLIKTRGQQVTLSCSPISGHRSVSWYQQTPGQGLQFLFEYFSETQRNKGNFPGRFSGRQFSNSRSEMNVSTLELGDSALYLCASSLEKGGYGYTFGSGTRLTVV.

The chain uses TRBV19 and TRBJ1-1, with a tentative D call TRBD1 (5 bases). CDR1 LNHDA and CDR2 SQIVND come from the germline V gene (reference sequence). Trimming cost V 8 bases and J 6 bases, with 16 bases left between them. This CDR3 has 13 amino acids. The CDR3 spells CASLTRGDAEAFF. Written as DNA, the CDR3 is TGTGCCAGTTTAACTCGAGGGGACGCTGAAGCTTTCTTT.

The chain recombines TRBV28 with TRBJ2-7; D perhaps matches TRBD1 (6 bases). Per the germline V gene, CDR1 is MDHEN and CDR2 is SYDVKM. Trimming left V 6 bases short and J 6 bases short, with 24 bases between. The CDR3 length is 16 residues. CDR3 DNA sequence: TGTGCCAGCAGCCAGACGGATCTTACCGAGGGGGTCGAGCAGTACTTC. It specifies CASSQTDLTEGVEQYF.

The V gene is TRBV6-6, the J gene TRBJ1-5; D is perhaps TRBD1 (5 bases). The CDR3 length is 15 residues. Looked up from germline, CDR1 is MNHNY and CDR2 is SVGAGI (reference sequence). V dropped 2 bases and J dropped 11 bases, with 19 bases sitting between them. The CDR3 region is CASSYPGGTTEAQHF. The CDR3 DNA reads TGTGCCAGCAGTTACCCGGGAGGGACTACCGAAGCCCAGCATTTT.

This chain links TRBV6-4 with TRBJ1-2, with a tentative D call TRBD1 (5 bases). CDR3 length: 18 amino acids. Per germline, CDR1 MRHNA and CDR2 SNTAGT. Deletions cut 6 bases from V and 1 base from J, with 24 bases between. The CDR3 spells CASRGIQDPEVHNYGYTF. CDR3 DNA: TGTGCCAGCAGGGGGATACAGGATCCAGAGGTACATAACTATGGCTACACCTTC.

V is TRBV6-1 and J is TRBJ2-7, with TRBD1 matching 8 bases. Trimming removed 3 bases from V and 6 bases from J; junction bases left unmatched: 13. Germline V gene lookup returns CDR1 MNHNS and CDR2 SASEGT. This CDR3 has 16 amino acids. The CDR3 DNA reads TGTGCCAGCAGTGACCCAGGGGGCGTGTCGGGCTCCGAGCAGTACTTC. Translated: CASSDPGGVSGSEQYF.

The chain uses TRBV19 and TRBJ2-7; D possibly corresponds to TRBD2 (6 bases). V was shortened by 9 bases and J by 2 bases, with 23 bases between the two germline ends. This CDR3 is 16 amino acids long. Germline CDR1 is LNHDA and CDR2 is SQIVND (reference sequence). The CDR3 reads CASNSDSSAGTYEQYF. As DNA, the CDR3 is TGTGCCAGCAACTCTGATTCTAGCGCCGGAACCTACGAGCAGTACTTC.

The chain has TRBV9 and TRBJ2-7; 9 nucleotides match TRBD1. The CDR3 length is 13 residues. The germline CDR1 and CDR2 sequences are SGDLS and YYNGEE. V trimming: 7 bases; J trimming: 2 bases; junction bases outside the gene matches: 4. The CDR3 protein is CASGQGNPYEQYF. CDR3 bases: TGTGCCAGCGGACAGGGGAACCCCTACGAGCAGTACTTC.

CDR3 DNA: TGTGCCAGCAGCTTGGGCCAAGAGACCCAGTACTTC. Protein: CASSLGQETQYF. The genes are TRBV7-3 and TRBJ2-5, with D unclear. The ends were cut back, 3 bases at V and 1 base at J, with 3 bases in the middle. The CDR3 loop spans 12 amino acids. The germline V gene encodes CDR1 SGHTA and CDR2 FQGTGA.